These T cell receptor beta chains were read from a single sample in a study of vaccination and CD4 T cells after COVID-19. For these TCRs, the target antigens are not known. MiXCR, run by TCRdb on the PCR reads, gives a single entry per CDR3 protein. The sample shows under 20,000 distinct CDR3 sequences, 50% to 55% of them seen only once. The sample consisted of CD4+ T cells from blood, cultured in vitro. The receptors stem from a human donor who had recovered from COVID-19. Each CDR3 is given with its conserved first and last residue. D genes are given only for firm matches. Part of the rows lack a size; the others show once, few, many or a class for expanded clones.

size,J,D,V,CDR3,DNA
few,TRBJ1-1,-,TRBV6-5,CASSYGLALENTEAFF,TGTGCCAGCAGTTACGGATTGGCCTTGGAGAACACTGAAGCTTTCTTT
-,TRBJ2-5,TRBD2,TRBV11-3,CASSRRELAGGKETQYF,TGTGCCAGCAGCAGACGGGAACTAGCGGGGGGGAAAGAGACCCAGTACTTC
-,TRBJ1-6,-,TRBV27,CASTPGAGFTSPLHF,TGTGCCAGCACTCCCGGGGCAGGTTTCACTTCACCCCTCCACTTT
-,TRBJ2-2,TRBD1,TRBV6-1,CASTEVRTGTGELFF,TGTGCCAGCACCGAAGTTAGGACAGGGACCGGGGAGCTGTTTTTT
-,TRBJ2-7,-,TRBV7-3,CASSFAEGSEQYF,TGTGCCAGCAGCTTCGCGGAGGGGTCCGAGCAGTACTTC
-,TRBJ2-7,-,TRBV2,CASSEGVGSYEQYF,TGTGCCAGCAGTGAGGGGGTCGGATCCTACGAGCAGTACTTC
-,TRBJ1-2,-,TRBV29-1,CSVPISNYGYTF,TGCAGCGTTCCCATATCTAACTATGGCTACACCTTC
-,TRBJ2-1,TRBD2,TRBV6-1,CASTLLAGGQNEQFF,TGTGCCAGCACCTTACTAGCGGGGGGGCAAAATGAGCAGTTCTTC
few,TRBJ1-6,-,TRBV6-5,CASSWNIGADEYSPLHF,TGTGCCAGCAGTTGGAACATCGGGGCAGATGAGTATTCACCCCTCCACTTT
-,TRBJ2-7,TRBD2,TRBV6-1,CASTDTGGSYEQYF,TGTGCCAGCACCGACACGGGGGGTTCCTACGAGCAGTACTTC
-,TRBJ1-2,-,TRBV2,CASSVDRGYGYTF,TGTGCCAGCAGTGTTGACCGAGGGTATGGCTACACCTTC
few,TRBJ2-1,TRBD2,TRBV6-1,CATLAGGSYNEQFF,TGTGCCACCCTAGCGGGAGGGTCCTACAATGAGCAGTTCTTC
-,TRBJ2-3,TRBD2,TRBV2,CASSAWGLVMNTQYF,TGTGCCAGCAGTGCCTGGGGACTAGTAATGAATACGCAGTATTTT
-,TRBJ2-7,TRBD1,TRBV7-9,CASDLGQGTYEQYF,TGTGCCAGCGACCTTGGACAGGGAACCTACGAGCAGTACTTC
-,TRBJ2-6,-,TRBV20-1,CSARPRSGANVLTF,TGCAGTGCTAGGCCTCGGTCTGGGGCCAACGTCCTGACTTTC
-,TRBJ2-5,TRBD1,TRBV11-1,CASSRDRGLETQYF,TGTGCCAGCAGCCGGGACAGGGGGCTAGAGACCCAGTACTTC
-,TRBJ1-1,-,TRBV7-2,CASSPGGRGEAFF,TGTGCCAGCAGCCCGGGAGGCAGGGGTGAAGCTTTCTTT
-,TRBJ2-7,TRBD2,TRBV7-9,CASSLGGSDGEQYF,TGTGCCAGCAGCTTAGGCGGGAGCGACGGTGAGCAGTACTTC
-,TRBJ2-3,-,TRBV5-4,CASRAGPATDTQYF,TGTGCCAGCAGGGCGGGACCAGCCACAGATACGCAGTATTTT
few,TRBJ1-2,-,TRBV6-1,CASSDRWDGYGYTF,TGTGCCAGCAGCGACCGATGGGACGGCTATGGCTACACCTTC
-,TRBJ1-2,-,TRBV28,CASSSHDGYTF,TGTGCCAGCAGTTCGCATGATGGCTACACCTTC
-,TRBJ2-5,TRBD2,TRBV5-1,CASSLTASGALMEETQYF,TGCGCCAGCAGCTTGACTGCTAGCGGGGCCCTCATGGAAGAGACCCAGTACTTC
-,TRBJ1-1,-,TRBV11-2,CASSFGQNMNTEAFF,TGTGCCAGCAGCTTTGGGCAGAACATGAACACTGAAGCTTTCTTT
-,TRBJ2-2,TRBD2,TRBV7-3,CASSLRGTSNTGELFF,TGTGCCAGCAGCTTAAGAGGGACTAGCAACACCGGGGAGCTGTTTTTT
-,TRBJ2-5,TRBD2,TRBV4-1,CASRAGSGELPAQYF,TGCGCCAGCAGAGCGGGCAGCGGGGAATTACCGGCCCAGTACTTC
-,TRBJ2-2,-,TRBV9,CASSGPAGGASGTGELFF,TGTGCCAGCAGCGGGCCAGCTGGCGGGGCCTCGGGGACCGGGGAGCTGTTTTTT
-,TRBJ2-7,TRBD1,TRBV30,CAWSAGWAGGVLYEQYF,TGTGCCTGGAGCGCAGGCTGGGCAGGGGGTGTTTTGTACGAGCAGTACTTC
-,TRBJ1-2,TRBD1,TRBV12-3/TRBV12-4,CASSRTGTGGNGYTF,TGTGCCAGCAGTCGAACCGGGACAGGGGGTAATGGCTACACCTTC
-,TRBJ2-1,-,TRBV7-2,CASSLNPNNEQFF,TGTGCCAGCAGCTTAAACCCGAACAATGAGCAGTTCTTC
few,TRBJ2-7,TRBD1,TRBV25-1,CASSDTRTGLVEQYF,TGTGCCAGCAGTGATACCCGGACAGGGCTCGTAGAGCAGTACTTC
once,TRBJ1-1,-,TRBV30,CAWTPTSNTEAFF,TGTGCCTGGACTCCGACTTCGAACACTGAAGCTTTCTTT
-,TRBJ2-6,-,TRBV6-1,CASSKDAGANVLTF,TGTGCCAGCAGTAAGGATGCTGGGGCCAACGTCCTGACTTTC
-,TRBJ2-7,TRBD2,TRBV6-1,CASTQHGRDYEQYF,TGTGCCAGCACCCAACATGGGAGGGACTACGAGCAGTACTTC
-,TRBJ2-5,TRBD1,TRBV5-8,CASSLGRTGFLGETQYF,TGTGCCAGCAGCTTGGGGCGGACAGGGTTTTTGGGAGAGACCCAGTACTTC
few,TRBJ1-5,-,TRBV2,CASSKTVSNQPQHF,TGTGCCAGCAGTAAGACTGTAAGCAATCAGCCCCAGCATTTT
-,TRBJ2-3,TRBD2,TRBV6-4,CASSDERGGYDTQYF,TGTGCCAGCAGTGACGAGCGGGGGGGCTATGATACGCAGTATTTT
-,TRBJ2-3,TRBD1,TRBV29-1,CSVEMGQGTDTQYF,TGCAGCGTTGAAATGGGACAGGGGACAGATACGCAGTATTTT
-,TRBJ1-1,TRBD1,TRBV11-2,CASSPRTGSGTEAFF,TGTGCCAGCAGCCCTCGGACAGGTTCGGGGACTGAAGCTTTCTTT
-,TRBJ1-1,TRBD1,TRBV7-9,CASSSPTGGTNTEAFF,TGTGCCAGCAGCTCCCCGACAGGGGGCACGAACACTGAAGCTTTCTTT
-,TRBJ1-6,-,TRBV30,CAWSVLTGNSPLHF,TGTGCCTGGAGTGTCTTGACCGGGAATTCACCCCTCCACTTT